The present entry profiles one T cell receptor beta chain with its context. The specificity of this receptor is unknown. Base qualities were left out, and no much larger clone turns up one base away. The data belong to a study of shared clonotypes between healthy human individuals (dated by TCRdb to 2018 to 2021). About the full investigation: Three men and two women, aged 18 to 49 years, made up the cohort. Each donor's leukapheresis produced roughly between roughly 0.85 and 9 billion PBMCs. The study deeply sequenced blood TCR repertoires of 5 or 6 healthy adults to estimate repertoire size and the extent of clonotype sharing between individuals. Different laboratories and diverse techniques were used to prepare libraries and sequence TCR repertoires, to increase sequencing depth and limit assay-specific biases. For each donor, three plates each were used for CD4 naive and CD4 memory, two plates were used for CD8 naive, and one plate was used for CD8 memory. What the authors observed across the whole study: Larger estimated clonotype richness was generally found for naive subsets than for memory subsets. Higher generation probabilities were observed for clonotypes shared by all four sorted-subset donors than for non-shared clonotypes. Sharing across a handful of donors was observed for roughly 5% of naive CD4, 3% to 3.5% of naive CD8, over 2% of memory CD4, and around 0.44% of memory CD8 clonotypes. Because the study included only a small number of donors, the genetic and exposure-history diversity represented was limited. Rarefaction of sorted-subset datasets indicated incomplete sequencing despite the large sequencing depth. Only blood was sampled, and tissue TCR repertoires likely differ from those in blood. Pairwise subsampling led to the expectation that sequencing depth would affect the degree of clonotype sharing among donors.

The donors were healthy, HIV-negative adults who had no recently reported acute infections or vaccinations. All donors were Caucasian adults living in Nashville, Tennessee, USA. CD4+ T cells were enriched by magnetic negative selection; naive cells were then positively selected on CD45RA, and the negative fraction formed the memory subset. After blood collection by leukapheresis, PBMCs were isolated using Ficoll-Histopaque density gradient centrifugation and then cryopreserved in the vapor phase of liquid nitrogen. Purity and quantity of every magnetically sorted T cell population were checked by analytical flow cytometry. From each sorted fraction, genomic DNA was isolated and quantified by UV absorbance on a Nanodrop 2000c. The cysteine opens and the phenylalanine closes a CDR3 of 16 amino acids. The retained sequence is limited to the CDR3, 48 bases, with the frame set at the first base. CDR1 is given as MDHEN and CDR2 as SYDVKM, both from the germline V gene. The germline ends are 19 bases apart after V is trimmed by 8 bases and J by 0 bases.

Using the deep immunoSEQ assay, multiplex PCR amplified TCR CDR3 regions from genomic DNA. Extracted genomic DNA from each cell subset was spread evenly across all wells of several immunoSEQ 96-well plates, with each plate serving as a replicate. For sorted subsets, around 0.2 ug genomic DNA, equal to some 30,000 T cell genomes, was loaded into each replicate PCR. Purified libraries were measured with a Qubit 3.0 fluorometer, size-checked on a Bioanalyzer 2100, and measured again with the KAPA Library Quantification kit. Each immunoSEQ 96-well plate was sequenced on its own single-read 150-cycle Illumina NextSeq 550 flow cell. As for the original processing: Because only junctional sequences without quality scores were contained in the immunoSEQ output, filtering matching that applied to full-length reads could not be performed. To assign V/J genes and CDR3, sequences were annotated against IMGT germline references using PyIR, a Python wrapper for IgBLAST v1.9. Reads with weak V/J assignments (E-value above 1e-6), missing CDR3, stop codons, out-of-frame junctions, or ambiguous translated residues were removed. V3J clonotypes were defined by identical inferred V gene, J gene, and CDR3 amino acid sequence. Percentage overlap between repertoires was computed as shared unique clonotypes divided by the size of the smaller repertoire. Three approaches were used to assess repertoire richness: RTK rarefaction, the Chao1 estimator, and Recon v2.1 estimates of unobserved clonotypes. Generation probabilities for all TCRbeta clonotypes obtained by the gDNA method from several donors were computed using OLGA. TCRdb obtained this table from immuneACCESS and retained in-frame rearrangements with V and J assigned. These tables miss some clones; where compared with another copy, unresolved V genes account for less than half of the shortfall, and the remainder is unexplained. D and trimming were read from the DNA, whereas the V and J calls and clone size are those reported in that table. In this sample the table shows 1,500,000 or so clones, roughly 96% of which occur a single time. The top ten constitute about 1.2% of the sample.

This TCR was recovered from a man aged 30 to 45 in good health. Input material: naive CD4+ T cells sorted from blood. What this sample's cell subset or site label stands for: CD45RA+ positively selected. The chain links TRBV28 with TRBJ1-1; matching of 5 bases hints at TRBD1 as the D gene. The CDR3 protein sequence reads: CASRQVGVGMNTEAFF. In nucleotide form, the sequence is TGTGCCAGCCGCCAGGTGGGGGTTGGGATGAACACTGAAGCTTTCTTT.